The 24 T cell receptor beta chains listed next were all sequenced from one sample in a study of T-cell reconstitution after alpha-beta-depleted transplantation in children. Using unique molecular identifiers, the investigators prepared the TCRbeta library. TCRdb reprocessed the PCR reads via MiXCR and lists one record per CDR3 protein. The sample has 100,000 to 120,000 distinct CDR3 sequences, about 6.5% seen once; the top ten hold 20% to 25%. This sample comprised PBMCs, mostly from graft donor cells, obtained 360 days after TCRalphabeta/CD19-depleted stem cell transplant. The source of these receptors is a male patient aged 2-15 years who had a stem cell transplant for acute lymphoblastic leukemia, so the T cells may come from the graft donor.

There are many counts of this clonotype. The CDR3 DNA sequence: TGTGCCATCAGTGTTCGACAGGGGTCGGTCACCGGGGAGCTGTTTTTT. As protein: CAISVRQGSVTGELFF. The gene calls are TRBV10-3 and TRBJ2-2; 8 positions match TRBD1. The CDR3 covers 16 residues. Germline CDR1 is ENHRY and CDR2 is SYGVKD. V was clipped by 4 bases and J by 4 bases; unmatched bases: 8.

This clonotype was found many times. The chain links TRBV7-9 to TRBJ1-1; weak D call: TRBD1 (6 bases). Trimming stripped 3 bases from V and 10 bases from J, with 6 bases between. The CDR3 covers 10 residues. Germline CDR1 is SEHNR and CDR2 is FQNEAQ (reference sequence). CDR3 DNA sequence: TGTGCCAGCAGCTTCAGGGGAGCTTTCTTT. It codes for CASSFRGAFF.

The rearrangement joins TRBV28 to TRBJ1-5; weak D call: TRBD1 (6 bases). CDR1 is MDHEN, CDR2 SYDVKM, per germline. V lost 4 bases and J lost 6, with 16 bases in between. The CDR3 runs to 15 residues. The CDR3 DNA is TGTGCCAGCAGTTCGCTCCGGGACACAAGTCAGCCCCAGCATTTT. Translation gives CASSSLRDTSQPQHF. Based on the CDR3 plus reference TRBV28 and TRBJ1-5, the full variable domain is DVKVTQSSRYLVKRTGEKVFLECVQDMDHENMFWYRQDPGLGLRLIYFSYDVKMKEKGDIPEGYSVSREKKERFSLILESASTNQTSMYLCASSSLRDTSQPQHFGDGTRLSIL.

In this sample, this clonotype turned up many times. The J gene is TRBJ2-7, the V gene TRBV4-3, with 11 bases identical to TRBD1. Germline V gene data show CDR1 as LGHNA and CDR2 as YSLEER. Unmatched junction bases numbered 14, after V lost 3 bases and J lost 4 bases. This CDR3 is built from 18 residues. The CDR3: CASSHKTSPGQGGYEQYF. CDR3 nucleotide sequence: TGCGCCAGCAGCCATAAGACCTCGCCGGGACAGGGGGGGTACGAGCAGTACTTC.

This rearrangement joins TRBV9 to TRBJ2-4, with a tentative D call TRBD2 (6 bases). The germline V gene has CDR1 SGDLS and CDR2 YYNGEE. V lost 0 bases, J lost 1 base, and 11 bases lay in between. The CDR3 has 16 amino acids. Here the CDR3 DNA reads TGTGCCAGCAGCGTAGGGGGAGGATCCGCCAAAAACATTCAGTACTTC. As protein: CASSVGGGSAKNIQYF.

A note on this clonotype: The junction does not match germline at one end; this may be a read error. This rearrangement joins TRBV7-8 to TRBJ2-3, with TRBD1 matching 8 bases. Germline assignment: CDR1 SGHVS and CDR2 FQNEAQ. The CDR3 extends over 15 amino acids. The CDR3 loop reads CASSSRQGLRDTRYF. CDR3 DNA: TGTGCCAGCAGCTCCAGACAGGGGTTACGAGATACGCGGTATTTT.

The V and J genes are TRBV7-9 and TRBJ2-1, with D hard to call. Germline CDR1 and CDR2: SEHNR and FQNEAQ (reference sequence). The CDR3 sequence is 10 residues long. Trimming stripped 4 bases from V and 9 bases from J, with 4 bases between. The chain's CDR3 is CASSSSEQFF. CDR3 coding DNA: TGTGCCAGCAGCTCAAGTGAGCAGTTCTTC.

This clonotype has just a few counts. The rearrangement links TRBV9 to TRBJ2-3, with TRBD2 as a possible D gene (6 bases). V was clipped by 0 bases and J by 3 bases, with 17 bases between them. The CDR3 has 17 amino acids. Germline lookup yields CDR1 SGDLS and CDR2 YYNGEE. The DNA of the CDR3 is TGTGCCAGCAGCGTAGCTAGACTAGAGAAAGGGACAGATACGCAGTATTTT. Residues: CASSVARLEKGTDTQYF.

Concerning this clonotype itself: This may arise from a read error, as a much more abundant clone is one base away. The rearrangement uses TRBV7-2 and TRBJ2-1; D call uncertain. This CDR3 contains 13 residues. Trimming left V 3 bases short and J 7 bases short, with 10 bases between. Germline CDR1 is SGHTA and CDR2 is FQGNSA. The CDR3 DNA reads TGTGCCAGCAGCTTCGTGACTGTAAATGAGCAGTTCTTC. Amino acids: CASSFVTVNEQFF.

In this sample, this clonotype turned up many times. The chain uses TRBV7-8 and TRBJ2-1; 8 nucleotides align to TRBD2. V trimming: 6 bases; J trimming: 7 bases; junction bases outside the gene matches: 5. There are 13 residues in the CDR3. Germline CDR1 is SGHVS and CDR2 is FQNEAQ. DNA of the CDR3: TGTGCCAGCAGTCTGAGCGGGAGAAATGAGCAGTTCTTC. Amino acid sequence: CASSLSGRNEQFF.

This clonotype was observed at least ten times. The chain has TRBV5-6 and TRBJ2-4, with a weak D call TRBD1 (6 bases). Trimming cost V 2 bases and J 8 bases, with 11 bases left between them. Germline loops: CDR1 SGHDT, CDR2 YYEEEE. The length of the CDR3 is 13 residues. The CDR3 nucleotides are TGTGCCAGCAGCTTTTCAGGGGAGTACATTCAGTACTTC. The encoded protein is CASSFSGEYIQYF. Based on the CDR3 plus reference TRBV5-6 and TRBJ2-4, the full variable domain is DAGVTQSPTHLIKTRGQQVTLRCSPKSGHDTVSWYQQALGQGPQFIFQYYEEEERQRGNFPDRFSGHQFPNYSSELNVNALLLGDSALYLCASSFSGEYIQYFGAGTRLSVL.

This sequence joins TRBV5-5 and TRBJ2-7; possible D gene TRBD2, 6 bases. V gave up 5 bases and J gave up 2 bases, with 11 bases separating them. This CDR3 region has 13 residues. CDR1 and CDR2 from the germline V gene are SGHKS and YYEKEE (reference sequence). The CDR3 protein is CASRAGPAYEQYF. CDR3 coding DNA: TGTGCCAGCAGAGCGGGCCCAGCCTACGAGCAGTACTTC.

This clonotype was detected only a few times. The V call is TRBV25-1, the J call TRBJ1-2, with TRBD1 matching 7 bases. Germline CDR1 reads MGHDK; CDR2 reads SYGVNS. The CDR3 extends over 12 amino acids. V trimming: 4 bases; J trimming: 8 bases; junction bases outside the gene matches: 4. Here the CDR3 reads CASSGQGNGYTF. Written as DNA, the CDR3 is TGTGCCAGCAGTGGACAGGGAAACGGCTACACCTTC.

This clonotype was recorded at least ten times. The genes are TRBV27 and TRBJ2-1; D may correspond to TRBD1 or TRBD2 (5 bases each). The CDR3 runs to 13 residues. Germline values: CDR1 MNHEY, CDR2 SMNVEV (reference sequence). The V and J ends lost 5 bases and 4 bases respectively, with 9 bases between them. CDR3 region: CASSMGRYNEQFF. DNA of the CDR3: TGTGCCAGCAGTATGGGACGGTACAATGAGCAGTTCTTC.

This clonotype appeared a few times. The genes are TRBV11-2 and TRBJ2-2; D unclear. Trimming shortened V by 0 bases and J by 5 bases, and 10 bases separated the two germline ends. This CDR3 region has 15 residues. Germline CDR1 SGHAT, CDR2 FQNNGV. This chain's CDR3 is CASSLDLWGTGELFF. The CDR3 DNA follows: TGTGCCAGCAGCTTAGATCTTTGGGGTACCGGGGAGCTGTTTTTT.

This clonotype was picked up many times. The rearrangement uses TRBV7-9 and TRBJ2-4; a weak D match, TRBD1 (5 bases). V was shortened by 2 bases and J by 2 bases, with 7 bases between the two germline ends. This CDR3 spans 14 amino acids. CDR1 and CDR2 (germline): SEHNR, FQNEAQ (reference sequence). The CDR3 sequence: CASSLMGPKNIQYF. CDR3 DNA: TGTGCCAGCAGCTTAATGGGGCCCAAAAACATTCAGTACTTC.

The table lists this clonotype with a few counts. The rearrangement links TRBV24-1 to TRBJ2-2; D unclear. This CDR3 comprises 17 residues. Deletions cut 4 bases from V and 7 bases from J, with 21 bases between. CDR1 and CDR2 from the germline V gene are KGHDR and SFDVKD. CDR3 residues: CATSDRRAQIRLGELFF. CDR3 nucleotides: TGTGCCACCAGTGACCGCCGGGCCCAGATTCGACTCGGGGAGCTGTTTTTT.

This clonotype has more than one count but fewer than ten. This chain uses TRBV19 with TRBJ2-5; no firm D call. Trimming left V 1 base short and J 3 bases short, with 15 bases between. CDR3 length: 16 residues. Germline V CDR1 and CDR2: LNHDA, SQIVND (reference sequence). The CDR3 sequence: CASSIGVRYWEETQYF. CDR3 DNA sequence: TGTGCCAGTAGTATAGGTGTAAGATACTGGGAAGAGACCCAGTACTTC. Complete variable domain (other parts from reference TRBV19 and TRBJ2-5): DGGITQSPKYLFRKEGQNVTLSCEQNLNHDAMYWYRQDPGQGLRLIYYSQIVNDFQKGDIAEGYSVSREKKESFPLTVTSAQKNPTAFYLCASSIGVRYWEETQYFGPGTRLLVL.

This clonotype appeared many times. The chain is built from TRBV4-3 and TRBJ2-3; the D is unclear. The CDR3 is 14 amino acids. From germline, CDR1 is LGHNA and CDR2 YSLEER. Trimming pared 1 base from V and 5 bases from J, leaving 10 bases between. In DNA form, the CDR3 reads TGCGCCAGCAGCCAAGCCTTAGGGCGAGATACGCAGTATTTT. Residues: CASSQALGRDTQYF.

There are many counts of this clonotype. V is TRBV29-1 and J is TRBJ2-7, with 8 nucleotides matching TRBD1. Germline assignment: CDR1 SQVTM and CDR2 ANQGSEA. This CDR3 contains 12 residues. With 7 bases clipped from V and 2 bases from J, the junction kept 4 bases outside the gene matches. Written as DNA, the CDR3 is TGCAGCGCCACAGGGGGACCCTACGAGCAGTACTTC. Residues: CSATGGPYEQYF.

J is TRBJ1-4 and V is TRBV12-2; no DNA check was done on the table's D call, TRBD1. TRBV12-2 is a listed pseudogene. This CDR3 has 15 residues. Here the CDR3 reads CASRFDNRGYEKLFF. CDR3 DNA sequence: TGTGCAAGTCGCTTTGATAACCGGGGGTACGAAAAACTGTTTTTT.

This clonotype has a count of ten or more. CDR3 sequence reads: CAISEKLAGPTDTQYF. The CDR3 DNA follows: TGTGCCATCAGTGAGAAACTAGCGGGTCCCACAGATACGCAGTATTTT. The chain recombines TRBV10-3 with TRBJ2-3, with TRBD2 matching 9 bases. The V gene end was trimmed by 2 bases and the J gene end by 2 bases; junction bases not matched to a gene: 5. The germline V gene has CDR1 ENHRY and CDR2 SYGVKD. This CDR3 has 16 amino acids.

This clonotype was detected ten times or more. In DNA, the CDR3 is TGTGCCAGCAGCACCGGGACTCGTGGTTTGAGCTCCTACAATGAGCAGTTCTTC. It translates to CASSTGTRGLSSYNEQFF. V and J are TRBV5-5 and TRBJ2-1; possible D gene TRBD2, 6 bases. CDR1 is SGHKS, CDR2 YYEKEE, per germline (reference sequence). The CDR3 contains 18 residues. Between the trimmed V and J ends, which lost 4 bases and 0 bases, there was a span of 20 bases.

This clonotype was detected ten times or more. The V call is TRBV7-8, the J call TRBJ2-3; D might be TRBD2 (6 bases). In germline, CDR1 is SGHVS, CDR2 FQNEAQ. The CDR3 length is 15 residues. The germline V and J ends were trimmed by 3 bases and 1 base, with 11 bases remaining between them. The CDR3 sequence is CASSFLSGRTDTQYF. The CDR3 region has the DNA TGTGCCAGCAGCTTCCTTAGCGGACGCACAGATACGCAGTATTTT.